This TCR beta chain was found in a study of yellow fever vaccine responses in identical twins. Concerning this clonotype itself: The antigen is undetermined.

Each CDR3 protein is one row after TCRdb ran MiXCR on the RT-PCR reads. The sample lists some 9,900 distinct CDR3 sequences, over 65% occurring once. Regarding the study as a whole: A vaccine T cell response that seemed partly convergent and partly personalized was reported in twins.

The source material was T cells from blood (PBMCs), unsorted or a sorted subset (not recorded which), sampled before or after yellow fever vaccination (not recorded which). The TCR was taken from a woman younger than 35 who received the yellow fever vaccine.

CDR3 residues: CSVDRGLSQYF. The DNA of the CDR3 is TGCAGCGTTGACCGGGGGCTTTCGCAGTATTTT. The chain joins TRBV29-1 to TRBJ2-3; D possibly uses TRBD1 or TRBD2 (6 bases each). V was clipped by 3 bases and J by 10 bases, with 11 bases between them. The CDR3 is made up of 11 amino acids. CDR1 is SQVTM and CDR2 is ANQGSEA in the germline V gene.